This T cell receptor beta chain was obtained from a study of T-cell memory formation after mild COVID-19. Looking at the study overall: Clusters were largely donor specific.

The study's findings and limits: There were some responding clones in pre-infection memory, which suggested that cross-reactive memory had joined.

TCRdb analysed the 5' RACE reads with MiXCR anew, one entry per CDR3 protein. The sample comprises a few hundred thousand distinct CDR3 sequences, 15% to 20% of which are singletons, and approximately 22% rests with the top ten. Between the trimmed V and J ends, which lost 4 bases and 11 bases, there was a span of 13 bases. The CDR3 loop spans 12 amino acids. This clonotype has a handful of counts. The antigen remains unidentified. This TCR was sampled from a man aged 18 to 29 who had mild COVID-19 (a few samples of this study predate the infection). Cell type and time point are not known. The sequenced material came from PBMCs or a T cell subset sorted from them (not recorded which). The chain couples TRBV12-3 or TRBV12-4 to TRBJ2-3; D tentatively fits TRBD1 or TRBD2 (5 bases each). The CDR3 loop is CASSSSAGRQYF. CDR3 DNA sequence: TGTGCCAGCAGTTCCAGCGCAGGGAGGCAGTATTTT.